One sample yielded the 26 T cell receptor beta chains listed below, sequenced in a study of blood T cell repertoires in COVID-19. The method was immunoSEQ multiplex PCR; TCRdb's version includes in-frame clones alone and lacks a portion of them. Of about 250,000 clones in the sample, around nine tenths were seen once. The sample taken for sequencing was PBMCs or T cells enriched from blood (not recorded which). The receptors derive from a woman between 18 and 29 years old who had recovered from COVID-19.

This chain joins TRBV10-3 and TRBJ1-1; D perhaps matches TRBD1 (6 bases). Trimming shortened V by 8 bases and J by 4 bases, and 8 bases separated the two germline ends. CDR1 ENHRY and CDR2 SYGVKD come from the germline V gene. The CDR3 covers 11 residues. The CDR3 DNA reads as TGTGCCATCGGGGGGGCCACTGAAGCTTTCTTT. Translation: CAIGGATEAFF.

The gene calls are TRBV6-2 or TRBV6-3 and TRBJ2-7; TRBD1 agrees at 7 bases. The CDR3 sequence is 14 residues long. Looked up from germline, CDR1 is MNHEY and CDR2 is SVGEGT. J lost 1 base, V lost 5 bases, and 5 bases had no gene match. The CDR3 loop is CASSTGTASYEQYF. CDR3 nucleotides: TGTGCCAGCAGTACCGGGACAGCGTCCTACGAGCAGTACTTC.

This chain joins TRBV7-9 and TRBJ2-1; D is ambiguous. The germline CDR1 and CDR2 sequences are SEHNR and FQNEAQ (reference sequence). Trimming stripped 4 bases from V and 6 bases from J, with 10 bases between. CDR3 length equals 13 residues. CDR3 loop: CASSSTLGNEQFF. Written as DNA, the CDR3 is TGTGCCAGCAGCTCGACTCTGGGCAATGAGCAGTTCTTC.

A note on this clone: The same CDR3 can be traced to other DNA sequences in this sample. The rearrangement links TRBV4-2 to TRBJ2-1, with D tentatively TRBD2 (6 bases). Germline V gives CDR1 LGHNA, CDR2 YNFKEQ. The CDR3 loop spans 15 amino acids. V was shortened by 0 bases and J by 4 bases, with 10 bases between the two germline ends. CDR3 in DNA: TGTGCCAGCAGCCAAGAGGAGGGCTCTTACAATGAGCAGTTCTTC. Protein product: CASSQEEGSYNEQFF.

The chain has TRBV18 and TRBJ1-1; D is undetermined. This CDR3 has 12 amino acids. V lost 3 bases and J lost 11, with 13 bases in between. Per germline, CDR1 KGHSH and CDR2 LQKENI. CDR3 sequence: CASSPPFQAAFF. DNA for the CDR3: TGTGCCAGCTCACCTCCATTCCAAGCGGCTTTCTTT.

This clone has only a few counts. This chain joins TRBV28 and TRBJ2-1; TRBD2 matches 10 bases. Germline V lookup: CDR1 MDHEN, CDR2 SYDVKM. Unmatched junction bases numbered 7, after V lost 4 bases and J lost 7 bases. CDR3 length equals 15 residues. The CDR3 bases are TGTGCCAGCAGTTCTTTAGCGGGAGGTGTGAATGAGCAGTTCTTC. Translating gives CASSSLAGGVNEQFF.

This clone was seen only once. This chain joins TRBV5-5 and TRBJ2-1; maybe TRBD2 (5 bases). This CDR3 is built from 16 residues. CDR1 and CDR2 (germline): SGHKS, YYEKEE (reference sequence). Trimming shortened V by 5 bases and J by 7 bases, and 22 bases separated the two germline ends. The CDR3 region has the DNA TGTGCCAGCAGGTCCCCGGGGTTAGGACCGCGTAATGAGCAGTTCTTC. Protein: CASRSPGLGPRNEQFF.

The rearrangement joins TRBV10-3 to TRBJ1-2; TRBD1 is a possible D gene (6 bases). With 0 bases removed from V and 10 bases from J, the gap between germline ends came to 18 bases. This CDR3 has 15 amino acids. Looked up from germline, CDR1 is ENHRY and CDR2 is SYGVKD. The CDR3 is CAISESIEDSEDYTF. CDR3 nucleotides: TGTGCCATCAGTGAGTCGATTGAGGACAGTGAAGACTACACCTTC.

This sequence joins TRBV28 and TRBJ2-1; 12 positions agree with TRBD2. CDR3 length: 16 amino acids. The V gene end was trimmed by 5 bases and the J gene end by 5 bases; junction bases not matched to a gene: 7. Germline V CDR1 and CDR2: MDHEN, SYDVKM. CDR3 DNA: TGTGCCAGCAGTCTTCTAGCGGGAGGGCCGCACAATGAGCAGTTCTTC. Its translation: CASSLLAGGPHNEQFF. Looking up the rest from reference TRBV28 and TRBJ2-1 gives the full variable domain: DVKVTQSSRYLVKRTGEKVFLECVQDMDHENMFWYRQDPGLGLRLIYFSYDVKMKEKGDIPEGYSVSREKKERFSLILESASTNQTSMYLCASSLLAGGPHNEQFFGPGTRLTVL.

This chain joins TRBV19 and TRBJ1-5; D is undetermined. Germline V gene data show CDR1 as LNHDA and CDR2 as SQIVND (reference sequence). V lost 7 bases and J 0 bases, leaving 13 bases between the germline ends. CDR3 length: 15 residues. In DNA, the CDR3 is TGTGCCAGTACCGCGGGAACGGTTAGCAATCAGCCCCAGCATTTT. Its protein product is CASTAGTVSNQPQHF.

V usage is TRBV7-6 and J usage is TRBJ2-3; D gene unclear. V was clipped by 0 bases and J by 8 bases, with 9 bases between them. Germline CDR1 is SGHVS and CDR2 is FNYEAQ. CDR3 length equals 13 residues. The CDR3 sequence is CASSLALLGTQYF. CDR3 bases: TGTGCCAGCAGCTTAGCGCTTCTCGGTACGCAGTATTTT.

The genes are TRBV9 and TRBJ1-5; 7 bases are shared with TRBD1. After removal of 3 bases from V and 4 bases from J, the junction contained 7 bases not matched to a gene. CDR1 is SGDLS and CDR2 is YYNGEE in the germline V gene. The CDR3 is 15 amino acids. CDR3 bases: TGTGCCAGCAGCGCCGAGGGGGCCCATAATCAGCCCCAGCATTTT. Residues: CASSAEGAHNQPQHF.

The chain is built from TRBV2 and TRBJ1-4; D remains ambiguous. The length of the CDR3 is 14 residues. V was pared by 11 bases and J by 7 bases, with 20 bases between. The germline CDR1 and CDR2 sequences are SNHLY and FYNNEI. Here the CDR3 reads CAGSFGGLGEKLFF. The CDR3 DNA reads as TGTGCCGGCTCTTTTGGAGGGCTAGGTGAAAAACTGTTTTTT.

A single count supports this clone. The chain is built from TRBV29-1 and TRBJ2-3, with a tentative D call TRBD2 (6 bases). Germline lookup yields CDR1 SQVTM and CDR2 ANQGSEA. The CDR3 is 14 amino acids. Between the trimmed V and J ends, which lost 8 bases and 0 bases, there was a span of 15 bases. CDR3 nucleotide sequence: TGCAGCCACGTCCGGGGGACGAGCACAGATACGCAGTATTTT. Translation: CSHVRGTSTDTQYF.

The V call is TRBV7-2, the J call TRBJ1-2; the match to TRBD1 covers 7 bases. The trim removed 7 bases at V and 8 bases at J, leaving 10 bases unmatched. Germline V gene lookup returns CDR1 SGHTA and CDR2 FQGNSA. CDR3 size: 13 residues. For the CDR3, the DNA is TGTGCCAGCACCCCGGACAGGAGGGGCGGCTACACCTTC. Protein product: CASTPDRRGGYTF.

The chain uses TRBV19 and TRBJ1-5, with unresolved D. The germline V and J ends were trimmed by 3 bases and 0 bases, with 15 bases remaining between them. The CDR3 sequence is 17 residues long. The germline V gene encodes CDR1 LNHDA and CDR2 SQIVND (reference sequence). As DNA, the CDR3 is TGTGCCAGTAGTATCACAGCCCGGTCTTATAGCAATCAGCCCCAGCATTTT. It codes for CASSITARSYSNQPQHF.

The table lists this clone with a count of one. The genes are TRBV3-1 (or the pseudogene TRBV3-2) and TRBJ2-3; 9 positions match TRBD1. Looked up from germline, CDR1 is LGHDT and CDR2 is YNNKEL (reference sequence). The length of the CDR3 is 16 residues. Losses at the gene ends were 0 bases for V and 3 bases for J; bases not matched to a gene: 4. The CDR3 DNA sequence: TGTGCCAGCAGCCAAGATTGGGGGACAGGGACAGATACGCAGTATTTT. Its protein product is CASSQDWGTGTDTQYF.

The J gene is TRBJ1-5, the V gene TRBV24-1, with 8 bases matching TRBD1. The ends lost 0 bases at V and 2 bases at J; junction bases unmatched: 11. CDR1 and CDR2 (germline): KGHDR, SFDVKD. The CDR3 loop spans 19 amino acids. CDR3 sequence reads: CATSDLPLTGGSGNQPQHF. In DNA, the CDR3 is TGTGCCACCAGTGATTTGCCGCTCACAGGGGGATCTGGCAATCAGCCCCAGCATTTT.

CDR3 protein: CSASNTYEQYF. The DNA of the CDR3 is TGCAGTGCTAGTAACACCTACGAGCAGTACTTC. This rearrangement joins TRBV20-1 to TRBJ2-7; D not resolved. The CDR3 consists of 11 residues. Germline CDR1 DFQATT, CDR2 SNEGSKA (reference sequence). V gave up 3 bases and J gave up 2 bases, with 5 bases separating them.

The genes are TRBV10-3 and TRBJ2-1; D gene ambiguous. V was shortened by 7 bases and J by 3 bases, with 16 bases between the two germline ends. The germline V gene encodes CDR1 ENHRY and CDR2 SYGVKD. The length of the CDR3 is 15 residues. The CDR3 DNA reads TGTGCCATCAAATCGGTTACTATCTTCTACAATGAGCAGTTCTTC. This sequence encodes CAIKSVTIFYNEQFF.

The chain carries TRBV7-9 and TRBJ1-6; TRBD1 is a possible D gene (5 bases). V lost 5 bases and J lost 7, with 15 bases in between. The CDR3 is 15 amino acids. CDR1 and CDR2 (germline): SEHNR, FQNEAQ (reference sequence). CDR3: CASSPTQTVNSPLHF. DNA of the CDR3: TGTGCCAGCAGCCCAACCCAGACAGTCAATTCACCCCTCCACTTT.

A few counts support this clone. CDR3 in DNA: TGTGCCAGCTCACCAGCAGGGGAGTCACCCCTCCACTTT. Translating it yields CASSPAGESPLHF. The J gene is TRBJ1-6, the V gene TRBV18, with a weak D call TRBD1 (6 bases). The germline V gene has CDR1 KGHSH and CDR2 LQKENI. Trimming stripped 2 bases from V and 10 bases from J, with 9 bases between. The CDR3 runs to 13 residues.

This clone is a singleton in its sample. This chain links TRBV7-2 with TRBJ1-2; no clear D. The germline V gene has CDR1 SGHTA and CDR2 FQGNSA. The CDR3 contains 13 residues. V lost 3 bases and J 6 bases, leaving 11 bases between the germline ends. CDR3 DNA: TGTGCCAGCAGCTTTGACCTGGGAGATGGCTACACCTTC. Amino acids: CASSFDLGDGYTF.

J is TRBJ2-5 and V is TRBV6-5; TRBD1 agrees at 8 bases. Germline loops: CDR1 MNHEY, CDR2 SVGAGI. The J segment lost 5 bases and the V segment lost 6 bases, leaving 8 bases of the junction unmatched. There are 14 residues in the CDR3. For the CDR3, the DNA is TGTGCCAGCAGCACCCAGGGGGCGCGGGAGACCCAGTACTTC. It translates to CASSTQGARETQYF.

The gene calls are TRBV29-1 and TRBJ2-5; 7 bases fit TRBD1. The germline gives CDR1 SQVTM, CDR2 ANQGSEA. This CDR3 has 13 amino acids. After removal of 6 bases from V and 2 bases from J, the junction contained 6 bases not matched to a gene. CDR3 DNA: TGCAGCGTGGATACAGGGGTACAAGAGACCCAGTACTTC. It encodes CSVDTGVQETQYF. The variable domain in full, with the rest retrieved from reference TRBV29-1 and TRBJ2-5, is SAVISQKPSRDICQRGTSLTIQCQVDSQVTMMFWYRQQPGQSLTLIATANQGSEATYESGFVIDKFPISRPNLTFSTLTVSNMSPEDSSIYLCSVDTGVQETQYFGPGTRLLVL.

The chain links TRBV13 to TRBJ1-6; 9 nucleotides match TRBD1. The CDR3 spans 17 residues. The V segment lost 4 bases and the J segment 0 bases; nucleotides outside the gene matches: 4. CDR1 PRHDT and CDR2 FYEKMQ come from the germline V gene (reference sequence). CDR3 nucleotide sequence: TGTGCCAGCAGCTCTTCGGGACAGGGCTCCTATAATTCACCCCTCCACTTT. Its protein product is CASSSSGQGSYNSPLHF.